This note documents a single T cell receptor beta chain sequence. Its specificity is unknown. Unmatched junction bases numbered 6, after V lost 0 bases and J lost 3 bases. The V gene's germline CDR1 is SGHRS and CDR2 YFSETQ. CDR3 length: 17 amino acids. Produced via immunoSEQ multiplex PCR; TCRdb's table is partial and in-frame only. Found here are roughly 2.6 million clones, more than 90% of them singletons; the top ten hold around 0.15%. This sample was included in a study of shared clonotypes between healthy human individuals. As for the study in general: The plates for each donor numbered three CD4 naive, three CD4 memory, two CD8 naive and one CD8 memory.

Broader study findings: The study sampled only blood, and tissue repertoires likely differ. The diversity represented, both genetic and in exposure history, was limited by few donors.

The clonotype comes from a man aged 18 to 29 in good health. This rearrangement joins TRBV5-1 to TRBJ2-7; 13 bases align to TRBD2. The sample taken for sequencing was naive CD4+ T cells sorted from blood. The subset: CD45RA+ positively selected. Here the CDR3 DNA reads TGCGCCAGCAGCTTGGCCTCGACTAGCGGGAGGTACTACGAGCAGTACTTC. It translates to CASSLASTSGRYYEQYF.